These T cell receptor beta chains were read from a single sample in a study of T-cell reconstitution after alpha-beta-depleted transplantation in children. TCRdb reprocessed the PCR reads with MiXCR, giving one entry per CDR3 protein. The table records approximately 980,000 distinct CDR3 sequences, around 30% of them present only once. Source: PBMCs, mostly from graft donor cells, taken 360 days after TCRalphabeta/CD19-depleted stem cell transplant. These receptors originate from a boy younger than two who had a stem cell transplant for SCID, so the T cells may come from the graft donor. Both conserved end residues are part of each CDR3. Fields, in order: clone size, V gene, J gene, D gene, CDR3 protein, CDR3 DNA. A D gene is named only where the DNA matches it firmly. Not every row has a clone size; where given, it reads once, few, many or a size class.

.,TRBV10-3,TRBJ2-2,.,CAIGGNTGELFF,TGTGCCATCGGCGGGAACACCGGGGAGCTGTTTTTT
.,TRBV2,TRBJ2-6,TRBD1,CASIGRWTGASGANVLTF,TGTGCCAGCATTGGGCGTTGGACAGGGGCGTCTGGGGCCAACGTCCTGACTTTC
.,TRBV7-8,TRBJ1-4,TRBD1,CASSSRDRGAGDEKLFF,TGTGCCAGCAGCTCGCGGGACAGGGGGGCTGGGGATGAAAAACTGTTTTTT
.,TRBV7-6,TRBJ2-7,TRBD1,CASSPDKGASYEQYF,TGTGCCAGCAGCCCGGACAAGGGGGCCTCCTACGAGCAGTACTTC
few,TRBV12-3/TRBV12-4,TRBJ2-1,.,CASSFSLGGLNEQFF,TGTGCCAGCAGTTTCTCTTTGGGGGGGCTCAATGAGCAGTTCTTC
.,TRBV5-1,TRBJ2-3,.,CASSPGSSNLATDTQYF,TGCGCCAGCAGCCCGGGGAGCAGCAACCTAGCCACAGATACGCAGTATTTT
.,TRBV24-1,TRBJ2-3,TRBD2,CATSDPGLAGPTDTQYF,TGTGCCACCAGTGACCCGGGACTAGCGGGGCCCACAGATACGCAGTATTTT
few,TRBV20-1,TRBJ2-3,TRBD1,CSARRQDRLSTDTQYF,TGCAGTGCTCGTCGCCAGGACAGGTTATCCACAGATACGCAGTATTTT
.,TRBV12-3/TRBV12-4,TRBJ2-7,.,CASSADRQREQYF,TGTGCCAGCAGTGCCGACAGGCAGCGGGAGCAGTACTTC
.,TRBV20-1,TRBJ2-5,TRBD2,CSARRGGGGQETQYF,TGCAGTGCTAGGCGTGGTGGCGGGGGCCAAGAGACCCAGTACTTC
few,TRBV10-1,TRBJ2-7,.,CASSESSSGTPYEQYF,TGCGCCAGCAGTGAGTCGAGTTCGGGGACCCCCTACGAGCAGTACTTC
.,TRBV29-1,TRBJ2-7,.,CSVFTSSYEQYF,TGCAGCGTTTTCACATCCTCCTACGAGCAGTACTTC
many,TRBV7-9,TRBJ2-5,TRBD2,CASSLVGTTQETQYF,TGTGCCAGCAGCTTAGTGGGGACTACCCAAGAGACCCAGTACTTC
.,TRBV12-3/TRBV12-4,TRBJ2-3,.,CASTHGTANTDTQYF,TGTGCCAGCACCCATGGAACGGCAAACACAGATACGCAGTATTTT
.,TRBV12-3/TRBV12-4,TRBJ2-2,TRBD2,CASSSGLGVTGELFF,TGTGCCAGCAGTTCGGGACTAGGGGTGACCGGGGAGCTGTTTTTT
few,TRBV2,TRBJ1-2,.,CASSEQKLANYGYTF,TGTGCCAGCAGTGAACAGAAACTAGCTAACTATGGCTACACCTTC